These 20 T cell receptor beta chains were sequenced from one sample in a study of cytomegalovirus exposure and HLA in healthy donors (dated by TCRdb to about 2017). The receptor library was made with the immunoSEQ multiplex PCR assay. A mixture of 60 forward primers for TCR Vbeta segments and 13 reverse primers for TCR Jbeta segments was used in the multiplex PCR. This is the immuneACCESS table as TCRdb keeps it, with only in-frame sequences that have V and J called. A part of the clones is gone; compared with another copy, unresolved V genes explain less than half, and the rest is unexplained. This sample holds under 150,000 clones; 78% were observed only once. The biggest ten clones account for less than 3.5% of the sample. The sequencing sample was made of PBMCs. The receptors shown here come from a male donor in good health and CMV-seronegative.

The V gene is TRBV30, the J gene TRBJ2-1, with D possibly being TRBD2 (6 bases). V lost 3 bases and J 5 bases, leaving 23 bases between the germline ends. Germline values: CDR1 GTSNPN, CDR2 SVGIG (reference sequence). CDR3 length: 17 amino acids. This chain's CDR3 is CAWSPLRAGRRDNEQFF. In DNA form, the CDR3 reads TGTGCCTGGAGCCCCCTGAGGGCGGGGAGACGCGACAATGAGCAGTTCTTC.

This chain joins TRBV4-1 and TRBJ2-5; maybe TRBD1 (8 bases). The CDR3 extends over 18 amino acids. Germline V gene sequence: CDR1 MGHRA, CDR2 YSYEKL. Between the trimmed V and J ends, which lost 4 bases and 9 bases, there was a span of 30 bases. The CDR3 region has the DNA TGCGCCAGCAGCCCCACCTGGGAGGGACAGGCGGTCCATCGGGCCCAGTACTTC. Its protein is CASSPTWEGQAVHRAQYF.

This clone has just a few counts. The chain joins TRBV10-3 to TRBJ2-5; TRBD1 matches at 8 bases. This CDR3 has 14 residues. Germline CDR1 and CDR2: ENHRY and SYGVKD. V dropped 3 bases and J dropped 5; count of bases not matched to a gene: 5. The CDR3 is CAISDGQGGETQYF. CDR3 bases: TGTGCCATCAGTGATGGACAGGGCGGGGAGACCCAGTACTTC.

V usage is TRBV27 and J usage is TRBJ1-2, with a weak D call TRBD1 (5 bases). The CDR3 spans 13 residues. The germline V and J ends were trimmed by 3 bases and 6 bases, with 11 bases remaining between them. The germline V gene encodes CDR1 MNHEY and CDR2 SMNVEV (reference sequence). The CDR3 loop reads CASSFRTFDGYTF. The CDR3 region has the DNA TGTGCCAGCAGTTTTCGGACATTTGATGGCTACACCTTC.

The CDR3 nucleotides read TGTGCCAGCAGCTTATTCTCGTCCAGCTCTGGAAACACCATATATTTT. Translated: CASSLFSSSSGNTIYF. The chain is built from TRBV7-3 and TRBJ1-3; D is undetermined. The CDR3 contains 16 residues. V was clipped by 2 bases and J by 0 bases, with 11 bases between them. CDR1 and CDR2 from the germline V gene are SGHTA and FQGTGA. Together with reference TRBV7-3 and TRBJ1-3, the CDR3 gives the full variable domain: GAGVSQTPSNKVTEKGKYVELRCDPISGHTALYWYRQSLGQGPEFLIYFQGTGAADDSGLPNDRFFAVRPEGSVSTLKIQRTERGDSAVYLCASSLFSSSSGNTIYFGEGSWLTVV.

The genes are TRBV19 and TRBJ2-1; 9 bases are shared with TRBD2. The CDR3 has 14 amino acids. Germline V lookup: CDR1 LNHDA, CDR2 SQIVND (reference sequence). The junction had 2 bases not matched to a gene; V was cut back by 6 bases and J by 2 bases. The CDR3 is CASSAGGAYNEQFF. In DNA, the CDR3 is TGTGCCAGTAGCGCGGGGGGGGCCTACAATGAGCAGTTCTTC.

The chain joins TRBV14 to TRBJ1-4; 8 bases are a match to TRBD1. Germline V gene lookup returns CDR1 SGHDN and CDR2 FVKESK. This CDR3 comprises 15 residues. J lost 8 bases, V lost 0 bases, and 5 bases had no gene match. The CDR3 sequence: CASSQERTGSEKLFF. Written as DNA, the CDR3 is TGTGCCAGCAGCCAAGAGAGGACAGGGAGCGAAAAACTGTTTTTT.

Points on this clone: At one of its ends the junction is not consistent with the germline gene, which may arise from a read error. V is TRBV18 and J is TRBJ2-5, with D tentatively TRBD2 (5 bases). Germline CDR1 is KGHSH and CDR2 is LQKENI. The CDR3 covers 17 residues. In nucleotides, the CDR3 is TGTGCCAGCACACCATCGTCCGGCCTGGACTCAGGAGAGACCCAGTACTTC. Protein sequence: CASTPSSGLDSGETQYF.

Here the CDR3 reads CASSLGGPNYTF. The CDR3 DNA reads as TGTGCCAGCAGCTTGGGGGGCCCGAACTACACCTTC. The chain has TRBV5-4 and TRBJ1-2, with D perhaps TRBD1 (5 bases). The CDR3 sequence is 12 residues long. The V end lost 0 bases, the J end lost 10 bases, and 10 bases lay between the germline ends. Germline values: CDR1 SGHNT, CDR2 YYREEE (reference sequence).

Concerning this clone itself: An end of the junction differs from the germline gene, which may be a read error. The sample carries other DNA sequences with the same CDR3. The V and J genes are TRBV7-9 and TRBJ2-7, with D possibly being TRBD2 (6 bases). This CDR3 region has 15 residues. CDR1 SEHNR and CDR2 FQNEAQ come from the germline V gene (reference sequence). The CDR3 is CASSLGSGVGDEQYF. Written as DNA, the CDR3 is TGTGCCAGTAGCTTAGGTTCGGGGGTAGGGGACGAGCAGTACTTC.

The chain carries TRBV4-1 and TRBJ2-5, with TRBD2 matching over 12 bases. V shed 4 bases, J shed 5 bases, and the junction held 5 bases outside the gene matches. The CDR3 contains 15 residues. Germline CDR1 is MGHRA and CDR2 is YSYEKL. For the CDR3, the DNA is TGCGCCAGCAGCCCACTAGCGGGAGGTAGTGAGACCCAGTACTTC. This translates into CASSPLAGGSETQYF.

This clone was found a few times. The CDR3 coding sequence is TGTGCCAGCAGCCCAGACAGCTTCTCTGGAAACACCATATATTTT. It translates to CASSPDSFSGNTIYF. The chain joins TRBV6-5 to TRBJ1-3; tentative D call: TRBD1 (5 bases). CDR3 length: 15 amino acids. CDR1 is MNHEY, CDR2 SVGAGI, per germline. V lost 6 bases and J 0 bases, leaving 12 bases between the germline ends.

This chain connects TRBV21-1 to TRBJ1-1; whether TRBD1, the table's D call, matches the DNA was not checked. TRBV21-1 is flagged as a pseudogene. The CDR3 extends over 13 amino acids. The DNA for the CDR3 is TGTGCCAGCACCGGGACAAGAAACACTGAAGCTTTCTTT. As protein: CASTGTRNTEAFF.

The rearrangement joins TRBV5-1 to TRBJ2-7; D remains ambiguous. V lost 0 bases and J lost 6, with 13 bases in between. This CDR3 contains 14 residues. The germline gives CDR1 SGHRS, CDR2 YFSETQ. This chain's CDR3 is CASSLDYTLSEQYF. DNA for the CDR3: TGCGCCAGCAGCTTGGACTATACTCTCTCCGAGCAGTACTTC.

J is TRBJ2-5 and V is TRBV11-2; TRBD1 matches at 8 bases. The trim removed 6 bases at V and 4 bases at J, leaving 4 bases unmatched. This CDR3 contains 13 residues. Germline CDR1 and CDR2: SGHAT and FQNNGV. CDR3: CASSGQGGETQYF. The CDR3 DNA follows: TGTGCCAGCAGTGGACAGGGAGGAGAGACCCAGTACTTC.

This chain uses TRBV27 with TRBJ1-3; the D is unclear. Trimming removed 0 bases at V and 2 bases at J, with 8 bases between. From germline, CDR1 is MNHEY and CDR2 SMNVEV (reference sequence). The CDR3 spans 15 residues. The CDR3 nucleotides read TGTGCCAGCAGTTTATCGTATACAGCTGGAAACACCATATATTTT. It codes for CASSLSYTAGNTIYF.

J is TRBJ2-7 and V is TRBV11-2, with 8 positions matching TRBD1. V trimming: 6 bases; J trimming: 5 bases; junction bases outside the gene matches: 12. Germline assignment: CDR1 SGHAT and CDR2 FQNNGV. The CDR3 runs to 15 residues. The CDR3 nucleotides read TGTGCCAGCAGACCCTGGACAGGGAGAATCGACGAGCAGTACTTC. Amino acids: CASRPWTGRIDEQYF.

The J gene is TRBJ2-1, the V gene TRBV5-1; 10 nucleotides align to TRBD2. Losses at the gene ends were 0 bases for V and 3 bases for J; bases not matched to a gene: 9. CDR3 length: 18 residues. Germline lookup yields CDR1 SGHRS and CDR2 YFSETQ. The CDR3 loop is CASSLGVGLAENYNEQFF. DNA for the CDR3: TGCGCCAGCAGCTTGGGTGTTGGACTAGCGGAGAACTACAATGAGCAGTTCTTC.

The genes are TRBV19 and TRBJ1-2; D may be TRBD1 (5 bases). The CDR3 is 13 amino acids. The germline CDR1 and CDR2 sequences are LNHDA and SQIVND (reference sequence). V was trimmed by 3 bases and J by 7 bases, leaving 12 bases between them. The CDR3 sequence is CASSMARVSGYTF. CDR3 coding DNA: TGTGCCAGTAGTATGGCCAGGGTTTCTGGCTACACCTTC.

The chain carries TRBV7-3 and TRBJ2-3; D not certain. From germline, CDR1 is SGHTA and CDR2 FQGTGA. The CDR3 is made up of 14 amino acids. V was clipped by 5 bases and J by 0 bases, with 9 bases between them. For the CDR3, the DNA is TGTGCCAGCAGCCCCCTGGCTAGCACAGATACGCAGTATTTT. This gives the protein CASSPLASTDTQYF.